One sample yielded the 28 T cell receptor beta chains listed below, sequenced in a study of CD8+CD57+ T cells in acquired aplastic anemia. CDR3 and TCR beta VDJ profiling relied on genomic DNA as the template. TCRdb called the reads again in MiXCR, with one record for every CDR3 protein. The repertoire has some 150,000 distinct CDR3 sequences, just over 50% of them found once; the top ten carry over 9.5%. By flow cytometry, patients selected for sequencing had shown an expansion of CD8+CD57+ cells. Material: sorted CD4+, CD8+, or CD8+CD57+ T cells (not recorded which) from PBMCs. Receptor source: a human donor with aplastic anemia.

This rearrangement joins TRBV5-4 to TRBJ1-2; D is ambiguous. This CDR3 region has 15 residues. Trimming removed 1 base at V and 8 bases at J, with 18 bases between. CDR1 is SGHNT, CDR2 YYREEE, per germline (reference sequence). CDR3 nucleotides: TGTGCCAGCAGCTTGTGGGGTGCTAATTCAAACGGCTACACCTTC. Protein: CASSLWGANSNGYTF.

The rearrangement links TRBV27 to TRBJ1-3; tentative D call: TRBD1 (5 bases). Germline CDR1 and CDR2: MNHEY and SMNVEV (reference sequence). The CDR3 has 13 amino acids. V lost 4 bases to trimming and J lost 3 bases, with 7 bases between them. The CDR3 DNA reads TGTGCCAGCAGTTCAGGGTTTGGAAACACCATATATTTT. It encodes CASSSGFGNTIYF.

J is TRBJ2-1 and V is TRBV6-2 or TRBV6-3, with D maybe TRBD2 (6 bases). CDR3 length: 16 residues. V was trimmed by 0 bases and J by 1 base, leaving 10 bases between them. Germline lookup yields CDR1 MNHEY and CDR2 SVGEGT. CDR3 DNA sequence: TGTGCCAGCAGTTACTCGATACGGGAGTCCTACAATGAGCAGTTCTTC. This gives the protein CASSYSIRESYNEQFF.

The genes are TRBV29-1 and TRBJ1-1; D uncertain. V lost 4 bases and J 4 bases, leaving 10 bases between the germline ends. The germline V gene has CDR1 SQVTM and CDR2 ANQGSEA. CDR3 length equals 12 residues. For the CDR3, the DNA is TGCAGCGTTGGGCCCGATACCACTGAAGCTTTCTTT. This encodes CSVGPDTTEAFF.

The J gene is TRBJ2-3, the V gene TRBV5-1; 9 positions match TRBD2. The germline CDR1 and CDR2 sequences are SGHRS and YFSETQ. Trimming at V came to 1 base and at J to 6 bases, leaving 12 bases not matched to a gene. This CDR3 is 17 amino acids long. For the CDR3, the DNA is TGCGCCAGCAGCTTGTGGCCCGCGGGGGGGCCGGAGGATACGCAGTATTTT. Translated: CASSLWPAGGPEDTQYF. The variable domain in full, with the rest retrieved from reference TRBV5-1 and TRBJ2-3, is KAGVTQTPRYLIKTRGQQVTLSCSPISGHRSVSWYQQTPGQGLQFLFEYFSETQRNKGNFPGRFSGRQFSNSRSEMNVSTLELGDSALYLCASSLWPAGGPEDTQYFGPGTRLTVL.

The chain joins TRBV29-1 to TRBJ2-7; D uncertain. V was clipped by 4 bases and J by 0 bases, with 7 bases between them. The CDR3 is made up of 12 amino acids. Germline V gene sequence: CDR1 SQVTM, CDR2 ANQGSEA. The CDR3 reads CSVGEDSYEQYF. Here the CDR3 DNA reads TGCAGCGTTGGAGAGGACTCCTACGAGCAGTACTTC.

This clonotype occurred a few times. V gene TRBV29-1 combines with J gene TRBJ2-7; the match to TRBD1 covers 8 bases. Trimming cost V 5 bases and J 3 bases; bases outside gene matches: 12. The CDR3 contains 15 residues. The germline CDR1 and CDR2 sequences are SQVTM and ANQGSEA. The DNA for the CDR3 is TGCAGCGTTAACTTAGGGCAGGGGGCGGGCTACGAGCAGTACTTC. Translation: CSVNLGQGAGYEQYF.

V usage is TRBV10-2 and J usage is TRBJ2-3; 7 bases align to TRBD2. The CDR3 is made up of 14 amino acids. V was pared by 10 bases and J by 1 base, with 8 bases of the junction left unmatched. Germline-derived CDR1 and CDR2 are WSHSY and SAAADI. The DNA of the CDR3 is TGCGCCACCCGGGCTAGCGGACGCACAGATACGCAGTATTTT. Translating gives CATRASGRTDTQYF.

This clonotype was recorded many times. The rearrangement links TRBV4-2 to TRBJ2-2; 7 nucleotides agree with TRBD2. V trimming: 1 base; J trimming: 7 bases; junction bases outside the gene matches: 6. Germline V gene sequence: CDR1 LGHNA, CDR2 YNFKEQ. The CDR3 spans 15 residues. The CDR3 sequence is CASSQGRGDGGELFF. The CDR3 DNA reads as TGTGCCAGCAGCCAAGGACGGGGGGACGGCGGGGAGCTGTTTTTT.

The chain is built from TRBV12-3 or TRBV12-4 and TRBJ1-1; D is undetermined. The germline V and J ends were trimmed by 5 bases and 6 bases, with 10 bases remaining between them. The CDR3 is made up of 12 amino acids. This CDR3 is CASSLLGSEAFF. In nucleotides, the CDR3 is TGTGCCAGCAGTCTGTTGGGTTCTGAAGCTTTCTTT.

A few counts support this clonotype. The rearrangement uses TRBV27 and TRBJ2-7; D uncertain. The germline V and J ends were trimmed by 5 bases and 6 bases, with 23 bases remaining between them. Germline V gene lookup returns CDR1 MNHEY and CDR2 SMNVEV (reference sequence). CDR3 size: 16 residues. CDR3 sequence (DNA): TGTGCCAGCAGTCAAAGATCCGTGGCAGGCCGCGCCGAGCAGTACTTC. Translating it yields CASSQRSVAGRAEQYF.

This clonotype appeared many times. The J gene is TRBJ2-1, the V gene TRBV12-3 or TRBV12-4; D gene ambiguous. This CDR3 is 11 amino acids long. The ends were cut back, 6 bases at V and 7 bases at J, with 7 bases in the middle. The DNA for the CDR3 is TGTGCCAGCAGGATTAGGAATGAGCAGTTCTTC. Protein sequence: CASRIRNEQFF.

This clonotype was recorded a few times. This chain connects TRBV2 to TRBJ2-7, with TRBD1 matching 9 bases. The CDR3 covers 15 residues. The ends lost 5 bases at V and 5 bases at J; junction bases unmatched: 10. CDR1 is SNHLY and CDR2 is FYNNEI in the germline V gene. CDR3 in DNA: TGTGCCAGCAGTCGTAGTGGGGACAGGGCGCACGAGCAGTACTTC. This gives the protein CASSRSGDRAHEQYF.

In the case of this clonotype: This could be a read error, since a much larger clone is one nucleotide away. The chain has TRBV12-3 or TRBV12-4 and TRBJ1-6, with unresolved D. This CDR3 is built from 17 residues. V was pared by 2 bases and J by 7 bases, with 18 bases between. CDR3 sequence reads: CASSLNWDHFLNSPLHF. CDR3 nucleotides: TGTGCCAGCAGTTTAAATTGGGATCACTTTCTAAATTCACCCCTCCACTTT.

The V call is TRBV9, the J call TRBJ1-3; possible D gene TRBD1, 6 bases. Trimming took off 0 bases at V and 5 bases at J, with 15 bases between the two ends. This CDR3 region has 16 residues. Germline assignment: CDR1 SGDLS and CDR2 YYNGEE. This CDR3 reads CASSVGLGASRNTIYF. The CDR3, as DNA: TGTGCCAGCAGCGTAGGACTGGGGGCATCCAGAAACACCATATATTTT.

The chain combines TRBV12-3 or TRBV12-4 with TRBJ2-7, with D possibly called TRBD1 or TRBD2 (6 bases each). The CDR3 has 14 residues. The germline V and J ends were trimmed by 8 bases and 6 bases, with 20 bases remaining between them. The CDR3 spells CASQSGAKQGEQYF. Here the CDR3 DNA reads TGTGCCAGCCAATCGGGGGCCAAGCAGGGCGAGCAGTACTTC.

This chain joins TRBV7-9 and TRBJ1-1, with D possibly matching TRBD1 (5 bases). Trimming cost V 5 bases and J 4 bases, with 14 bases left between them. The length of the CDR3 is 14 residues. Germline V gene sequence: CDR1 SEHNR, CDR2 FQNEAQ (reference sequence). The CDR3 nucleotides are TGTGCCAGCAGCCTGGACACGAGTAGCACTGAAGCTTTCTTT. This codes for CASSLDTSSTEAFF.

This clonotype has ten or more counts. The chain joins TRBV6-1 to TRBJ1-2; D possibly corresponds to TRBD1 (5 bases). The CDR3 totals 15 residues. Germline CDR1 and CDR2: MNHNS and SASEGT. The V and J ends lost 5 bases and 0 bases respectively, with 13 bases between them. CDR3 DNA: TGTGCCAGCAGTCCCCGAAGGGGTACTAACTATGGCTACACCTTC. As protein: CASSPRRGTNYGYTF.

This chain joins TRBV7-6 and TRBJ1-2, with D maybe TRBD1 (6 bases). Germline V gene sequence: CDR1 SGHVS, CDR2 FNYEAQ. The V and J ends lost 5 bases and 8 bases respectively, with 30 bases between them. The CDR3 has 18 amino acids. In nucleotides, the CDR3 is TGTGCCAGCAGCACCCCGCGCGGGGGGGCCCTCCCGCCCTACGGCTACACCTTC. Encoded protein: CASSTPRGGALPPYGYTF.

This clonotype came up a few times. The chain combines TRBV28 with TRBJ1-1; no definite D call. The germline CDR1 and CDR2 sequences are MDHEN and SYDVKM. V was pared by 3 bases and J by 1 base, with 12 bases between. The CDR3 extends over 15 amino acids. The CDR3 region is CASSFRSRGNTEAFF. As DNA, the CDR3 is TGTGCCAGCAGTTTTCGATCGAGAGGGAACACTGAAGCTTTCTTT.

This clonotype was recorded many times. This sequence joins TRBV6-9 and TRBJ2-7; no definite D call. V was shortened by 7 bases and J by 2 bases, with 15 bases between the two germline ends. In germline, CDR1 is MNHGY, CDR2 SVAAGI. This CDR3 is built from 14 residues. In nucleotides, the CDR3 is TGTGCCAGCACTTACCTGGATTATACCTACGAGCAGTACTTC. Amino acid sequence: CASTYLDYTYEQYF.

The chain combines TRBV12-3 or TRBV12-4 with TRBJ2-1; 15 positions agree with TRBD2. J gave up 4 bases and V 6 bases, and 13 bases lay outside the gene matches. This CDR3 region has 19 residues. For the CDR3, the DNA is TGTGCCAGCAGGTTTCGGACTAGCGGGGGGGAGTTAGGGTACAATGAGCAGTTCTTC. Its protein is CASRFRTSGGELGYNEQFF.

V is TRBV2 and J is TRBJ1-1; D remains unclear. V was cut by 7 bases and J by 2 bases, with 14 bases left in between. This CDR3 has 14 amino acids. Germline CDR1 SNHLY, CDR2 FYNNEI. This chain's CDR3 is CASKISGVNTEAFF. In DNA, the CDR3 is TGTGCCAGCAAGATTTCCGGGGTTAACACTGAAGCTTTCTTT.

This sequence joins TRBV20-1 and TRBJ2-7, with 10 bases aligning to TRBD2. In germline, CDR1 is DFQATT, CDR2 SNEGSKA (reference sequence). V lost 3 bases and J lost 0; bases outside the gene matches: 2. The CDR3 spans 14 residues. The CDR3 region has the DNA TGCAGTGCTAGTAGCGGGAGGACCTCCTACGAGCAGTACTTC. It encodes CSASSGRTSYEQYF.

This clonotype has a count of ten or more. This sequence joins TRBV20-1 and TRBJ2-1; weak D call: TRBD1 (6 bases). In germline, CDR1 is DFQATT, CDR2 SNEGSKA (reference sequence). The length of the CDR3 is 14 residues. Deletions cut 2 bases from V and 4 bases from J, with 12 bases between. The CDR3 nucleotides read TGCAGTGCTAGAATAGGGGACACTTACAATGAGCAGTTCTTC. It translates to CSARIGDTYNEQFF.

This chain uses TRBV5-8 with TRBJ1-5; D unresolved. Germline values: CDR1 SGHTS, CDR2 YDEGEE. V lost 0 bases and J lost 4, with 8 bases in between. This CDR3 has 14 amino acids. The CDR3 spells CASSLVTYNQPQHF. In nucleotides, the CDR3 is TGTGCCAGCAGCTTGGTGACATATAATCAGCCCCAGCATTTT.

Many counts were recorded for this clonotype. CDR3 DNA: TGTGCCAGCAGGTCAGGGGAGTCCTATAATTCACCCCTCCACTTT. This codes for CASRSGESYNSPLHF. The V and J genes are TRBV7-9 and TRBJ1-6; perhaps TRBD1 as D (6 bases). From germline, CDR1 is SEHNR and CDR2 FQNEAQ (reference sequence). V lost 6 bases and J 1 base, leaving 10 bases between the germline ends. The CDR3 has 15 residues.

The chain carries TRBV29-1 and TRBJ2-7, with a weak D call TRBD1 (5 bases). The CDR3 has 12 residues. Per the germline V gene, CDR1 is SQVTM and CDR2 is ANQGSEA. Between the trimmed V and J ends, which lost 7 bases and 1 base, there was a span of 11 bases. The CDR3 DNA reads TGCAGCGCCCAGGGTTTTTCCTACGAGCAGTACTTC. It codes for CSAQGFSYEQYF.